This T cell receptor (beta chain) was recovered during a study of brain T cells in children with intractable seizures listed by TCRdb under 2021. About the investigation overall: A NanoString immunology panel was first used to screen resected brain tissue from nearly 55 pediatric epilepsy surgery cases for immune gene transcripts. Among the 12 selected surgery cases, eight also had pre-surgery blood sequenced, leaving four with brain tissue only.

At the junction V is shortened by 3 bases and J by 5 bases; bases outside the gene matches: 5. CDR1 and CDR2 are drawn from the germline V gene (reference sequence): LGHDT, YNNKEL. From the cysteine through the phenylalanine, the CDR3 covers 15 amino acids. The CDR3 DNA has 45 bases and is translated from base 1. The time point label on this specimen signifies: blood from clinic visit 5 months post-surgery; TSC patient then seizure free. The surgery cases that showed the highest brain T cell transcript signatures were chosen for TCR beta chain sequencing of brain tissue, and of blood when it was available. Before surgery, the patients had been given at least one anti-epileptic drug. TCR-sequenced patients were children with drug-resistant epilepsy due to tuberous sclerosis complex, focal cortical dysplasia, Rasmussen encephalitis or hemimegalencephaly. Bulk genomic DNA was isolated from unsorted brain tissue and whole blood using the Monarch genomic DNA purification kit.

This clone was recorded only once. The specificity of this receptor is unknown. There are no base qualities to consult, and no much larger clone falls within one base. The immunoSEQ assay was applied to genomic DNA to generate the TCR beta chain sequences. In the original analysis: Any CDR3 sequence that did not begin with the conserved framework cysteine at position 104 was removed by hand. Clonality was calculated as one minus the normalized Shannon's Diversity Index, with values ranging from 0 (maximal diversity) to 1 (oligoclonal). Differences in the frequency of the same CDR3 between samples, such as brain versus blood, were assessed with chi-squared comparison-of-proportions tests. Public clonotypes were found through immuneACCESS searches, while the VDJdb browser was used to judge similarity to known antiviral clonotypes. TCRdb provides this immuneACCESS table in a form limited to in-frame rearrangements. Some clones are lacking; in checked studies, under half of them reflect an unresolved V gene, and why the rest are absent is not known. V and J calls and clone size are as listed in that table; D and trimming were resolved from the DNA. The sample includes about 340,000 clones, with over 90% observed a single time. About 6% of the sample is in the top ten clones.

On the study overall, not on this receptor specifically: Because sequencing depth was different between pre-surgery and post-surgery blood, clones absent from the pre-surgery sample may reflect undersampling. Viral specificity was inferred solely from CDR3 sequence similarity, and the HCMV serostatus of the patients was not known.

The rearrangement joined TRBV3-1 (or the pseudogene TRBV3-2) to TRBJ2-2; the junction holds 8 bases that match TRBD2. This TCR was sampled from a boy in the first two years of life with tuberous sclerosis and intractable seizures. Here the sequenced sample was peripheral blood, taken more than 4 months after surgery. The bases read TGTGCCAGCAGCCAGCTAGCGGGCAAGACCGGGGAGCTGTTTTTT. This yields the protein CASSQLAGKTGELFF.